This T cell receptor (beta chain) was documented in a study of CD4 T cells in relation to SARS-CoV-2 and coronaviruses. Study-level information: ViraFEST: roughly ten-day antigen culture of PBMCs, then TCR beta CDR3 sequencing. Shared crossreactive spike epitopes were mapped to their HLA restriction. Study-level results: Crossreactive clones expanded significantly less to SARS-CoV-2 than monoreactive clones.

The CDR3 covers 14 residues. V lost 4 bases to trimming and J lost 6 bases; unmatched junction nucleotides: 6. Germline V gene data show CDR1 as SGHTA and CDR2 as FQGNSA. Data came from immunoSEQ multiplex PCR; TCRdb stores just in-frame clones and leaves some out. This table has 25,000 to 30,000 clones, around 76% appearing once. CD4+ T cells from unexposed donors were obtained before the COVID-19 pandemic (2011-2018). CD4+ T cells were isolated from the cells after around eleven days of culture. This clone was seen only a few times. The target antigen is unknown. The receptor was isolated from a human donor in good health. Sequencing used CD4+ T cells from PBMCs, cultured in vitro. This sequence joins TRBV7-2 and TRBJ1-2; 9 nucleotides match TRBD1. CDR3: CASSSQGAPNGYTF. The DNA of the CDR3 is TGTGCCAGCAGCTCACAGGGGGCGCCTAATGGCTACACCTTC.